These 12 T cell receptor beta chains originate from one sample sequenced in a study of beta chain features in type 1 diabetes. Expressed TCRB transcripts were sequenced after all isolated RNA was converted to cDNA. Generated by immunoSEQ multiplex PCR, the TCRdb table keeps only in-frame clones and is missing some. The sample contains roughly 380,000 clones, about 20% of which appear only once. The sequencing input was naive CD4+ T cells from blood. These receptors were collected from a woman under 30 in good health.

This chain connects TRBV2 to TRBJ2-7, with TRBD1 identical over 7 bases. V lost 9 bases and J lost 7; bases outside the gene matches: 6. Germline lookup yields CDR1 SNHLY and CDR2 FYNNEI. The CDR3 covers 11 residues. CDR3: CASGTVWEQYF. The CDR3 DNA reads TGTGCCAGTGGGACAGTCTGGGAGCAGTACTTC.

The CDR3 here is CASSAPGFGGETQYF. As DNA, the CDR3 is TGTGCCAGCAGCGCGCCTGGATTTGGGGGGGAGACCCAGTACTTC. The V and J genes are TRBV9 and TRBJ2-5; tentatively, D is TRBD2 (6 bases). V dropped 3 bases and J dropped 5 bases, with 17 bases sitting between them. This CDR3 region has 15 residues. Germline lookup yields CDR1 SGDLS and CDR2 YYNGEE.

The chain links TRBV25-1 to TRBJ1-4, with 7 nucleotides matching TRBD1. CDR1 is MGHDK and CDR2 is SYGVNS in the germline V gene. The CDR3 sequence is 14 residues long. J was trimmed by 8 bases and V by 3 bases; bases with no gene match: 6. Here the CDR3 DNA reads TGTGCCAGCAGTGAGACAGGGAGTATGGAAAAACTGTTTTTT. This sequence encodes CASSETGSMEKLFF. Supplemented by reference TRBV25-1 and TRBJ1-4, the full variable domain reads EADIYQTPRYLVIGTGKKITLECSQTMGHDKMYWYQQDPGMELHLIHYSYGVNSTEKGDLSSESTVSRIRTEHFPLTLESARPSHTSQYLCASSETGSMEKLFFGSGTQLSVL.

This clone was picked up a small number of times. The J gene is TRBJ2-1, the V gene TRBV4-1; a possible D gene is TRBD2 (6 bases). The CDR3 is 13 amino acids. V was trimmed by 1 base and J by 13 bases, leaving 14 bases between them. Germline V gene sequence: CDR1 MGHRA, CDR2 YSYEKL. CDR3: CASSQVWGGGQFF. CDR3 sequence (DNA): TGCGCCAGCAGCCAAGTCTGGGGAGGTGGACAGTTCTTC.

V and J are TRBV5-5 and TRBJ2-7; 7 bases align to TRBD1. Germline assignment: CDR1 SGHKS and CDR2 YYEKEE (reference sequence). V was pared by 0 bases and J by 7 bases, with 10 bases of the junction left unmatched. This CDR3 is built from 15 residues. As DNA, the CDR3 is TGTGCCAGCAGCTTGGAGACAGGGCCCTTTTGGGAGCAGTACTTC. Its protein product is CASSLETGPFWEQYF.

The CDR3 loop reads CASSEADTGYTF. The CDR3 DNA follows: TGCGCCAGCAGCGAAGCCGACACTGGCTACACCTTC. The chain uses TRBV5-1 and TRBJ1-2; no reliable D call. V lost 4 bases to trimming and J lost 7 bases, with 11 bases between them. The CDR3 is 12 amino acids. Per germline, CDR1 SGHRS and CDR2 YFSETQ.

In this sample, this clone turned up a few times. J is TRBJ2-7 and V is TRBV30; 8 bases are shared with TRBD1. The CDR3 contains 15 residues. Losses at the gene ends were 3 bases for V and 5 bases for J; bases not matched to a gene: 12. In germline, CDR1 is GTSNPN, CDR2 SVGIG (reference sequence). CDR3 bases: TGTGCCTGGAGGACACCAGGGGGCCCTTACGACGAGCAGTACTTC. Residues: CAWRTPGGPYDEQYF.

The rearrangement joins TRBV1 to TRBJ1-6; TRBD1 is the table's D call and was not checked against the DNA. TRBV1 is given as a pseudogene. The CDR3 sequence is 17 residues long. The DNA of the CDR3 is TGCACCAGCAGCCAAGAGGGGACAGAGATAAATAATTCACCCCTCCACTTT. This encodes CTSSQEGTEINNSPLHF.

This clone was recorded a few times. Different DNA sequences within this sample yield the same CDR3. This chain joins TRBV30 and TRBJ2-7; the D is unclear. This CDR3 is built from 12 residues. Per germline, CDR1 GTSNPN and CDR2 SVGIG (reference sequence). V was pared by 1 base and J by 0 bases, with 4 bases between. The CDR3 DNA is TGTGCCTGGAGTGCGAGCTCCTACGAGCAGTACTTC. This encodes CAWSASSYEQYF.

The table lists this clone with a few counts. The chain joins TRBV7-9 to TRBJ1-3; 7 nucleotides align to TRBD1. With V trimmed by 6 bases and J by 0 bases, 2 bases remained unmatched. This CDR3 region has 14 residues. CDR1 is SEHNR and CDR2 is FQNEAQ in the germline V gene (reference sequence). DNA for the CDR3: TGTGCCAGCAGGGACAGGCTCTCTGGAAACACCATATATTTT. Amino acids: CASRDRLSGNTIYF.

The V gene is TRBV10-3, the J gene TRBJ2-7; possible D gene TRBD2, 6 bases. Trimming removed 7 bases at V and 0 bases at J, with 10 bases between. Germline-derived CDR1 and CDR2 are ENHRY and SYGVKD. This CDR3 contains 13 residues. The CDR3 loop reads CAITPGGSYEQYF. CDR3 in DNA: TGTGCCATCACCCCCGGGGGCTCCTACGAGCAGTACTTC.

This chain's CDR3 is CASSPAAYNEQFF. For the CDR3, the DNA is TGTGCCAGCAGCCCAGCGGCGTACAATGAGCAGTTCTTC. V and J are TRBV11-2 and TRBJ2-1; tentatively, D is TRBD2 (5 bases). Per germline, CDR1 SGHAT and CDR2 FQNNGV. This CDR3 has 13 residues. The V gene lost 5 bases and the J gene lost 4 bases, with 9 bases spanning the gap.